This passage covers 6 T cell receptor beta chains from one sample sequenced in a study of CXCR3-negative and CXCR3-positive naive CD8 T cells. cDNA libraries for TRB were generated by 5' RACE incorporating UMI labels. TCRdb re-called the 5' RACE reads and shows each CDR3 protein once, DNA omitted. This table lists 40,000 to 55,000 distinct CDR3 sequences. The sequencing input was naive CXCR3- CD8+ T cells from blood. Subset here: CD45RO-CCR7+CD27+CD95- naive CD8+ T cells lacking CXCR3 (TNR3-). The source of these receptors is a human donor in good health. Some clones in this sample may be carry-over from other donors' samples.

CDR3 loop: CATSRRAGGYEQYF. J is TRBJ2-7 and V is TRBV15; as DNA is missing, the TRBD2 call by TCRdb cannot be tested. The CDR3 has 14 amino acids. Germline V lookup: CDR1 LNHNV, CDR2 YYDKDF (reference sequence).

V and J are TRBV7-2 and TRBJ2-3; the D gene TCRdb calls, TRBD2, cannot be checked with no DNA. The CDR3 has 15 amino acids. Germline-derived CDR1 and CDR2 are SGHTA and FQGNSA. The chain's CDR3 is CASSLGLAGTDTQYF. Variable domain in full (rest from reference TRBV7-2 and TRBJ2-3): GAGVSQSPSNKVTEKGKDVELRCDPISGHTALYWYRQSLGQGLEFLIYFQGNSAPDKSGLPSDRFSAERTGGSVSTLTIQRTQQEDSAVYLCASSLGLAGTDTQYFGPGTRLTVL.

The genes are TRBV28 and TRBJ2-7; with no DNA, the TCRdb D assignment of TRBD1 cannot be verified. The CDR3 is made up of 13 amino acids. Germline CDR1 reads MDHEN; CDR2 reads SYDVKM. This CDR3 is CASRNQGGDEQYF.

The chain uses TRBV12-3 or TRBV12-4 and TRBJ1-5; lacking DNA, the TRBD1 call made by TCRdb goes unchecked. The CDR3 spans 12 residues. CDR3 residues: CASSLSRRPQHF.

This sequence joins TRBV6-2 or TRBV6-3 and TRBJ1-1; without DNA, the TCRdb call of TRBD1 cannot be checked. This CDR3 contains 18 residues. In germline, CDR1 is MNHEY, CDR2 SVGEGT. The CDR3 spells CASLMDRGQLTMNTEAFF.

The chain joins TRBV11-2 to TRBJ2-7. The CDR3 has 12 residues. CDR1 is SGHAT, CDR2 FQNNGV, per germline. The CDR3 sequence is CASNGPSYEQYF.